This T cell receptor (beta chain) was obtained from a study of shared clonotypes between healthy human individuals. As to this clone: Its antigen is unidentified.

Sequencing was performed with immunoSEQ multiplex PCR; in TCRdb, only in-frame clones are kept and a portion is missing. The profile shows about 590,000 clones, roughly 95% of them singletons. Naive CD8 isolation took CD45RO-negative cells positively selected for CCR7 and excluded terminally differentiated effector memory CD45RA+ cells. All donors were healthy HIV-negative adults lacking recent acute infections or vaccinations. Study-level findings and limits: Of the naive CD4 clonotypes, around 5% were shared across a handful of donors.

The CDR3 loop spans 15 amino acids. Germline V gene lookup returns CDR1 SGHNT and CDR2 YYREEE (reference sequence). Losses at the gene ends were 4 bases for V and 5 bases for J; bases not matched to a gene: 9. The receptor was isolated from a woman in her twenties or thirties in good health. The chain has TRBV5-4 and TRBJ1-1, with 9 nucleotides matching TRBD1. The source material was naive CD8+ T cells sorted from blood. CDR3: CASSQWTGAGTEAFF. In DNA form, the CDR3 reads TGTGCCAGCAGCCAGTGGACAGGGGCTGGGACTGAAGCTTTCTTT. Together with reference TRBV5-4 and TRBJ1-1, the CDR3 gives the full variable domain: ETGVTQSPTHLIKTRGQQVTLRCSSQSGHNTVSWYQQALGQGPQFIFQYYREEENGRGNFPPRFSGLQFPNYSSELNVNALELDDSALYLCASSQWTGAGTEAFFGQGTRLTVV.